The sequence of this T cell receptor (beta chain) was determined in a study of blood T cell repertoires in COVID-19. Seattle patients were enrolled during active infection and followed longitudinally. The table came from immunoSEQ multiplex PCR; TCRdb's copy has only in-frame clones and leaves some out. The sample lists some 360,000 clones, about 89% occurring once. The V and J ends lost 5 bases and 0 bases respectively, with 10 bases between them. This CDR3 contains 15 residues. The V gene's germline CDR1 is SGHTA and CDR2 FQGNSA. The chain is built from TRBV7-2 and TRBJ2-2; D is ambiguous. The origin of this receptor is a woman aged 55-75 years with COVID-19, enrolled during active disease. Sequenced: peripheral blood. The CDR3 DNA follows: TGTGCCAGCAGCCCCCGCGGCCCGAACACCGGGGAGCTGTTTTTT. It yields the protein CASSPRGPNTGELFF.